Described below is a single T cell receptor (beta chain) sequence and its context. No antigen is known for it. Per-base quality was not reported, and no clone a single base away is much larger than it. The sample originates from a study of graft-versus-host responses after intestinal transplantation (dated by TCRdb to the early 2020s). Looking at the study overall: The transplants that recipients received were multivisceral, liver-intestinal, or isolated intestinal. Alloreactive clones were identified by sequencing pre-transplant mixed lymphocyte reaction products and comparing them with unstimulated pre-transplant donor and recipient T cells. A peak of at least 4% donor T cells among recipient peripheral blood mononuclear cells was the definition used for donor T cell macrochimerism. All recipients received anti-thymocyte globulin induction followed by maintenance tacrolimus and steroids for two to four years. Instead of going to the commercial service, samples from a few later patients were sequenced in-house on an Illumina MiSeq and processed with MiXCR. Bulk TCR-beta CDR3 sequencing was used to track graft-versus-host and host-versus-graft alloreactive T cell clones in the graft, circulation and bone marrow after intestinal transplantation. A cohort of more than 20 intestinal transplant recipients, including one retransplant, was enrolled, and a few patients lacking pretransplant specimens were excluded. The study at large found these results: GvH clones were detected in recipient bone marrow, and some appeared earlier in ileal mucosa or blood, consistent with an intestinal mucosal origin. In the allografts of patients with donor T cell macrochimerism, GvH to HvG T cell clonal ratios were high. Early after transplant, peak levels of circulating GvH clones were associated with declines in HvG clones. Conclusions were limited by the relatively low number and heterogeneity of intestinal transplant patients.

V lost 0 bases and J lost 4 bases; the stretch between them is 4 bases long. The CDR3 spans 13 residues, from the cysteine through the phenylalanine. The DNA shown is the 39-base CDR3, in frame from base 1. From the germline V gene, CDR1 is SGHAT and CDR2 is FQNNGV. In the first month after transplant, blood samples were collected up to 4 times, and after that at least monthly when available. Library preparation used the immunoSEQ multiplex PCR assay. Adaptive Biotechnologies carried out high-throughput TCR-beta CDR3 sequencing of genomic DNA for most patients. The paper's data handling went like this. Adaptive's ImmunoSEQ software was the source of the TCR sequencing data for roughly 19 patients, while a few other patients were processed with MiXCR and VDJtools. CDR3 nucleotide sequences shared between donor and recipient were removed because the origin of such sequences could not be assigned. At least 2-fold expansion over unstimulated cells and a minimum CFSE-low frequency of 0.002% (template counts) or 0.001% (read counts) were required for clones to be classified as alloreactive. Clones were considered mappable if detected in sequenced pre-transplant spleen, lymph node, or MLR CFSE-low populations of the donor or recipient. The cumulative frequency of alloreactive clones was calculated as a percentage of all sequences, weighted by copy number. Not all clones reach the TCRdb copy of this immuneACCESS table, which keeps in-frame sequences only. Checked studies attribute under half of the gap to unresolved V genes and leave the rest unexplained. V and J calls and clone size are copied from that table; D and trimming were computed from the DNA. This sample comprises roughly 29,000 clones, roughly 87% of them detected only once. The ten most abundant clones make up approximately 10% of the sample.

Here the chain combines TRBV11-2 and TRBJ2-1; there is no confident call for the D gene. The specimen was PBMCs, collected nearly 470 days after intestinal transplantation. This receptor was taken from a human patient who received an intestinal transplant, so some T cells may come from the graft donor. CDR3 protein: CASSLDRYNEQFF. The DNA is TGTGCCAGCAGCTTAGATAGGTACAATGAGCAGTTCTTC.